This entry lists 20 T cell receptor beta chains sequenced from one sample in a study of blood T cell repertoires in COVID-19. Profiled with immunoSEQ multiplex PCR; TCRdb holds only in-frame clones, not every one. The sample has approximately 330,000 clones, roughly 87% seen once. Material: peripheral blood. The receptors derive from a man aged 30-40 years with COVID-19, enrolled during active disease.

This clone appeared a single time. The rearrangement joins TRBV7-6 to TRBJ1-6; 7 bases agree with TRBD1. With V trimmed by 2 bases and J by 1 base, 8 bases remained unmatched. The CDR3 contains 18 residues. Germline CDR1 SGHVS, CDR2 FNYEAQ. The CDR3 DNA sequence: TGTGCCAGCAGCTTAAGACAGGGATTAGGATCCTATAATTCACCCCTCCACTTT. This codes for CASSLRQGLGSYNSPLHF.

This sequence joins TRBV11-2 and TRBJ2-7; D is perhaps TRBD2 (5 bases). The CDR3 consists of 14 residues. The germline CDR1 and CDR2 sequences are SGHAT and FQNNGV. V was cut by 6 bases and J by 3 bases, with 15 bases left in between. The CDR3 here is CASRLPGYNYEQYF. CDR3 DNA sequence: TGTGCCAGCAGACTACCGGGATACAACTACGAGCAGTACTTC.

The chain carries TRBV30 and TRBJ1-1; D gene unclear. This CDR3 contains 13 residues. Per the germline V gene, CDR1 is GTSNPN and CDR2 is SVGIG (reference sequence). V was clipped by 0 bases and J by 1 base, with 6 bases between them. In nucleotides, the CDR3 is TGTGCCTGGAGTGTTCAGTGGAACACTGAAGCTTTCTTT. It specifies CAWSVQWNTEAFF.

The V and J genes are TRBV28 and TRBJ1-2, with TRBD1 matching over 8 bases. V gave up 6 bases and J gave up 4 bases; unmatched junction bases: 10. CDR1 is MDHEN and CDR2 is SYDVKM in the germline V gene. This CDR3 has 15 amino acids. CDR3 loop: CASSSRQGMVYGYTF. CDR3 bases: TGTGCCAGCAGCTCCCGACAGGGGATGGTCTATGGCTACACCTTC.

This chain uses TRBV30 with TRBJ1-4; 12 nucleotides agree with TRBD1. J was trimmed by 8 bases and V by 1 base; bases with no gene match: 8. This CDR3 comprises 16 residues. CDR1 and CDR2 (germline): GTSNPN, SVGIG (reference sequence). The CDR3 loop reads CAWSGGWDRGREKLFF. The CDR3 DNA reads TGTGCCTGGAGTGGCGGTTGGGACAGGGGGCGGGAAAAACTGTTTTTT.

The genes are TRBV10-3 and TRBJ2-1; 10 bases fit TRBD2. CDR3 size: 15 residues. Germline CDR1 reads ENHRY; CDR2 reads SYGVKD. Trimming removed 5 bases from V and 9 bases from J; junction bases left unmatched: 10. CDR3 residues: CAISTHSGGPAEQFF. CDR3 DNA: TGTGCCATCAGTACTCATAGCGGGGGGCCTGCTGAGCAGTTCTTC.

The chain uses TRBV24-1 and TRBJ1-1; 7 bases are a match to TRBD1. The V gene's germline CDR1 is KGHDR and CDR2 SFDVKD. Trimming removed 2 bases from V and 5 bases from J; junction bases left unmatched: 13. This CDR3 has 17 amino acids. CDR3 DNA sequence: TGTGCCACCAGTGATTCACGACAGGGTGGGGTGTGGACTGAAGCTTTCTTT. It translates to CATSDSRQGGVWTEAFF.

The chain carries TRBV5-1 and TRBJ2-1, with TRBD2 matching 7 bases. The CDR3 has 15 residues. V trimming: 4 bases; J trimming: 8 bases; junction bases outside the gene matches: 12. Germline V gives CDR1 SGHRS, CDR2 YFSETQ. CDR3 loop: CASSPAGTTVHEQFF. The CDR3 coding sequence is TGCGCCAGCAGCCCCGCCGGGACTACAGTCCATGAGCAGTTCTTC.

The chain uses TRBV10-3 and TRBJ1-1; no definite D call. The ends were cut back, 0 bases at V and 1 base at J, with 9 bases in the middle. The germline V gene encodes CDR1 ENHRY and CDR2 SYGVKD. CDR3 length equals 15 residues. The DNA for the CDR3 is TGTGCCATCAGTGAGTCACCTCCAGGGAACACTGAAGCTTTCTTT. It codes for CAISESPPGNTEAFF.

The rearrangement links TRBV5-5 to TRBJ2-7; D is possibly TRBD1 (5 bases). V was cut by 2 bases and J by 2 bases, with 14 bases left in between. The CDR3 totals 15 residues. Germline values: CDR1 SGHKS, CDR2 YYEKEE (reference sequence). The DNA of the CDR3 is TGTGCCAGCAGCTTCCAGGCAGGGCCAACCTACGAGCAGTACTTC. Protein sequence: CASSFQAGPTYEQYF.

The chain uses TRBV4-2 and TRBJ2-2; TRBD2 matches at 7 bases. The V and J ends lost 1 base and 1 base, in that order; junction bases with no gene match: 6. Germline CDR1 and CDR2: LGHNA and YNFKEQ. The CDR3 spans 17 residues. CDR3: CASSQARAGWNTGELFF. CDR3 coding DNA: TGTGCCAGCAGCCAAGCCAGAGCGGGGTGGAACACCGGGGAGCTGTTTTTT.

The CDR3 here is CASSPTTGSEQYF. CDR3 nucleotide sequence: TGTGCCAGCAGCCCTACCACAGGGTCCGAGCAGTACTTC. The rearrangement links TRBV9 to TRBJ2-7; D might be TRBD1 (6 bases). The V and J ends lost 4 bases and 6 bases respectively, with 14 bases between them. The CDR3 runs to 13 residues. Germline values: CDR1 SGDLS, CDR2 YYNGEE.

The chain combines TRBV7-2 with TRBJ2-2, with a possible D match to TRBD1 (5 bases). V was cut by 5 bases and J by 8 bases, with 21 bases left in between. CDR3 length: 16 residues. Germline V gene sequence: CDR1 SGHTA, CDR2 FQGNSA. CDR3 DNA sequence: TGTGCCAGCAGCCTACGTCTGATGGAAAGGGGTGGGGAGCTGTTTTTT. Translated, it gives CASSLRLMERGGELFF.

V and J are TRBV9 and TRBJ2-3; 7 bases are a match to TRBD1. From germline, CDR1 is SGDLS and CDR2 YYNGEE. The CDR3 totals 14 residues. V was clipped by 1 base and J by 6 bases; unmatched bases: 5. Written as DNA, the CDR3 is TGTGCCAGCAGCGTACGAGAACAGGGGGATACGCAGTATTTT. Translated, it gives CASSVREQGDTQYF.

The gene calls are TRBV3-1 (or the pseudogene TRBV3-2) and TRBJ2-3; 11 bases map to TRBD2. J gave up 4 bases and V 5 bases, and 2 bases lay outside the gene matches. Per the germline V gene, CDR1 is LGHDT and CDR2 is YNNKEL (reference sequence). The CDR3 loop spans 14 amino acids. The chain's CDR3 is CASSASGGPDTQYF. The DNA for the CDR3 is TGTGCCAGCAGCGCTAGCGGGGGGCCAGATACGCAGTATTTT.

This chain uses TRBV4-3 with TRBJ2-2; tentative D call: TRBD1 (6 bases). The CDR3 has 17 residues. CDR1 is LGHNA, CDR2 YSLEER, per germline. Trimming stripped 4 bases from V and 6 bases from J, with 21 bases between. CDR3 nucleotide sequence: TGCGCCAGCAGCCTAAGGGGTGGGCAGGGGTCGTCCGGGGAGCTGTTTTTT. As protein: CASSLRGGQGSSGELFF.

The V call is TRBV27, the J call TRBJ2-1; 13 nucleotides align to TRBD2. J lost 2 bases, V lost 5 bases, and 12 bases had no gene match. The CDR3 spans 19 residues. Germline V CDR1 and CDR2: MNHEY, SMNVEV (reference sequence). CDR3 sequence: CASSARTSGSGSPYNEQFF. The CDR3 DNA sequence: TGTGCCAGCAGTGCTAGGACTAGCGGGAGCGGTTCCCCCTACAATGAGCAGTTCTTC.

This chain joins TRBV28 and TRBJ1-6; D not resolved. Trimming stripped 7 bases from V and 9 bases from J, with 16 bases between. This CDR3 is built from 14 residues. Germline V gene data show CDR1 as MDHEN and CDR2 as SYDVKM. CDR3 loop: CASIPAREGSPLHF. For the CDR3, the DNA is TGTGCCAGCATACCTGCGAGGGAGGGTTCACCCCTCCACTTT. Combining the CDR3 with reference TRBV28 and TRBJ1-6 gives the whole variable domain DVKVTQSSRYLVKRTGEKVFLECVQDMDHENMFWYRQDPGLGLRLIYFSYDVKMKEKGDIPEGYSVSREKKERFSLILESASTNQTSMYLCASIPAREGSPLHFGNGTRLTVT.

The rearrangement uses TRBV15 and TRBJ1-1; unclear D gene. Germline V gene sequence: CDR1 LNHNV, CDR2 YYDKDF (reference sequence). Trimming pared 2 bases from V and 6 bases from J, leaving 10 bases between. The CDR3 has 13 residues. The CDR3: CATSRIERAEAFF. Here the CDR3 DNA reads TGTGCCACCAGCAGAATAGAGAGGGCTGAAGCTTTCTTT. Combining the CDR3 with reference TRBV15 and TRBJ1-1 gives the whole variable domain DAMVIQNPRYQVTQFGKPVTLSCSQTLNHNVMYWYQQKSSQAPKLLFHYYDKDFNNEADTPDNFQSRRPNTSFCFLDIRSPGLGDTAMYLCATSRIERAEAFFGQGTRLTVV.

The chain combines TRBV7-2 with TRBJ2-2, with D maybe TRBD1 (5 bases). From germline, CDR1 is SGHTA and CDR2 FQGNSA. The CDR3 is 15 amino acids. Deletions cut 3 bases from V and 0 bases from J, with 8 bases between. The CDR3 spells CASSFDSANTGELFF. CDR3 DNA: TGTGCCAGCAGCTTTGACAGCGCGAACACCGGGGAGCTGTTTTTT.